This T cell receptor beta chain was identified during a study of blood T cells in healthy people across ages. This clonotype was counted ten times or more. This CDR3 has 15 amino acids. The junction had 5 bases not matched to a gene; V was cut back by 5 bases and J by 4 bases. CDR1 and CDR2 (germline): MDHEN, SYDVKM. Alongside a J-beta primer mix, a sample-barcoded 5' primer served in a second PCR lasting roughly 7 to 11 cycles. A template-switch adaptor containing 12 random nucleotides labeled each cDNA molecule. Via MiXCR, TCRdb re-called the 5' RACE reads, giving one row per CDR3 protein. The table has 550,000 to 800,000 distinct CDR3 sequences, 20% to 25% seen once; the top ten hold roughly 3.7%.

The clonotype originates from a man in his 70s in good health. Input material: blood. The chain joins TRBV28 to TRBJ2-7; TRBD2 matches at 13 bases. CDR3 sequence: CASSPGTSGAYEQYF. In nucleotides, the CDR3 is TGTGCCAGCAGTCCGGGGACTAGCGGGGCTTACGAGCAGTACTTC.